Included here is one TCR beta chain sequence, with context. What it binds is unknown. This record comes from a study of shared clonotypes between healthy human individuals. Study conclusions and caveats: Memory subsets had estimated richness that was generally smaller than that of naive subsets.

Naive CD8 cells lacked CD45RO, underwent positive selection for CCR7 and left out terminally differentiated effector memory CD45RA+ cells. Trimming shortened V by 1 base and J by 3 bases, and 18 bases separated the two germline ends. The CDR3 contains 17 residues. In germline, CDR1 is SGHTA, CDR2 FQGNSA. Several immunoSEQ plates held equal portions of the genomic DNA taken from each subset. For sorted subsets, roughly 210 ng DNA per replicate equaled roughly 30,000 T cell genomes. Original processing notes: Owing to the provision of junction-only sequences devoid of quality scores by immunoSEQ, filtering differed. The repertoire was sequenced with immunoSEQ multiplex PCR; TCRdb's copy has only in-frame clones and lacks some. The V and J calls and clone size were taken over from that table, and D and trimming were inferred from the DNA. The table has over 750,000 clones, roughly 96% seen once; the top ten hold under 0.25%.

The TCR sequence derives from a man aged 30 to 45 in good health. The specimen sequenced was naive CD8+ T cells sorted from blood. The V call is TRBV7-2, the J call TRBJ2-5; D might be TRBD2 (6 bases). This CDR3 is CASSLGYGGGSKETQYF. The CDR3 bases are TGTGCCAGCAGCTTAGGATACGGGGGAGGATCGAAAGAGACCCAGTACTTC.